The clone carrying this T cell receptor beta chain was recorded many times. Its antigen remains unidentified. These data belong to a study of read filtering for tumor transcriptome and immune sequencing. For the study at large: RNA-seq yielded only roughly 80 to 1,300 TCR reads, IR-seq about 4 to 10.27 million.

At the time of active disease, bone marrow was collected from every patient. V lost 3 bases and J lost 3; bases outside the gene matches: 5. From germline, CDR1 is LGHNA and CDR2 YSLEER. CDR3 length: 16 amino acids. The library was built from 400 ng RNA with molecular barcoded adaptors for alpha/delta and beta/gamma chains. MiXCR, run by TCRdb on the reads, gives a single entry per CDR3 protein. Of fewer than 45,000 distinct CDR3 sequences listed, 13% are singletons. Study-level results: The sorted CD138-negative fraction was a mixed bone marrow immune population, not purified T cells. Roughly 79% of IR-seq clonotypes had one read, totaling approximately 4% of reads; RNA-seq: 74.6% and 44.6%.

The chain is built from TRBV4-3 and TRBJ2-3; 11 positions agree with TRBD1. The receptor's source is a donor at least 40 years old with multiple myeloma. Material: a population of CD138-negative cells sorted from bone marrow. DNA of the CDR3: TGCGCCAGCAGCCACACAGGACAGGGGGCAACAGATACGCAGTATTTT. Protein sequence: CASSHTGQGATDTQYF.